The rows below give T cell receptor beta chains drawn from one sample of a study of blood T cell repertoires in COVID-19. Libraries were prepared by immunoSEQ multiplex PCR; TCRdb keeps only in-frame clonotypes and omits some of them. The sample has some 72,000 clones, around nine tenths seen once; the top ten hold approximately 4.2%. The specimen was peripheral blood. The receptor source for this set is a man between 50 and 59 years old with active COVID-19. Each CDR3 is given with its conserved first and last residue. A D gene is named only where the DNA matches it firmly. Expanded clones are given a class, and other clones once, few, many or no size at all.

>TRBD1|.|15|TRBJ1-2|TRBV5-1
TGCGCCAGCAGCTTGACCTCAGGGGGCGGGTATGGCTACACCTTC
CASSLTSGGGYGYTF
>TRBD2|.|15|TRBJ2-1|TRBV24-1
TGTGCCACCAGTGGTCCCGGGACTAGCTTTACTGAGCAGTTCTTC
CATSGPGTSFTEQFF
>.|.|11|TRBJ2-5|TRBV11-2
TGTGCCAGCAGCCTACAAGAGACCCAGTACTTC
CASSLQETQYF
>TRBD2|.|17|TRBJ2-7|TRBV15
TGTGCCACCAGCAGCGTCGGGGGGAGAGTCATTGCGGGCGAGCAGTACTTC
CATSSVGGRVIAGEQYF
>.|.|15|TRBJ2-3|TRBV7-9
TGTGCCAGCAGCTTGTTCGTGGGGAGGGGGGATACGCAGTATTTT
CASSLFVGRGDTQYF
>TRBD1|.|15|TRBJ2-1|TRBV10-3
TGTGCCATCAGTTCCCTGGGACAGGATCACAATGAGCAGTTCTTC
CAISSLGQDHNEQFF
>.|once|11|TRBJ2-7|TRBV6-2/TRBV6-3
TGTGCCAGCAGTCACACCTACGAGCAGTACTTC
CASSHTYEQYF
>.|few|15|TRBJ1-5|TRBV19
TGTGCCAGTAGTATAGGCAGAAGTAGCAATCAGCCCCAGCATTTT
CASSIGRSSNQPQHF
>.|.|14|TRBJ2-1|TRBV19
TGTGCCAGTAGTACAAGGGACATCACCGGGGAGCAGTTCTTC
CASSTRDITGEQFF
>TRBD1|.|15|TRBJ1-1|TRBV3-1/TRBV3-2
TGTGCCAGCAGCCAAGATGGGACAGAAAACACTGAAGCTTTCTTT
CASSQDGTENTEAFF
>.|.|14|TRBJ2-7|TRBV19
TGTGCCAGTAGTATAGATCTCTCCAGGGCCGAGCAGTACTTC
CASSIDLSRAEQYF
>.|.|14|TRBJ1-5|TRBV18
TGTGCCAGCTCCCCCGACCGGGTTCAACAGCCCCAGCATTTT
CASSPDRVQQPQHF
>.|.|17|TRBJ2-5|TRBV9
TGTGCCAGCAGCCCAGAGGGAAGGTTTTCTGCTCCTGAGACCCAGTACTTC
CASSPEGRFSAPETQYF
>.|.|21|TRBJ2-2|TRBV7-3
TGTGCCAGCAGCTCCCCTCCCTGGGGACGTTGGGGGGAGGTGAACACCGGGGAGCTGTTTTTT
CASSSPPWGRWGEVNTGELFF
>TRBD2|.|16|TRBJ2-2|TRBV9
TGTGCCAGCAGCGTAGTAGCGGGAGTCCCCACCGGGGAGCTGTTTTTT
CASSVVAGVPTGELFF
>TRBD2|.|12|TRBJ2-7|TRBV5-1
TGCGCCAGCAGCCCGGGGGGGCCGCAACAGTACTTC
CASSPGGPQQYF
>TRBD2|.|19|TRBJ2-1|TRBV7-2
TGTGCCAGCAGCCTCGCGGGGGCTAGCGGGAGGGGGGTTACAGGTGAGCAGTTCTTC
CASSLAGASGRGVTGEQFF
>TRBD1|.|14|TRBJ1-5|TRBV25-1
TGTGCCAGCAGTGAACGGGACAGGGATCAGCCCCAGCATTTT
CASSERDRDQPQHF
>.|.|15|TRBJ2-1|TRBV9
TGTGCCAGCAGCGTAGTTGGCGGTTTTTGGAATGAGCAGTTCTTC
CASSVVGGFWNEQFF
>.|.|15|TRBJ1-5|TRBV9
TGTGCCAGCAGCCCAACAGGATATAGCAATCAGCCCCAGCATTTT
CASSPTGYSNQPQHF
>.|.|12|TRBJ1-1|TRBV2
TGTGCCAGCCCGGGGGGGAGCTCTGAAGCTTTCTTT
CASPGGSSEAFF
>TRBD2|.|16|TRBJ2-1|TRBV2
TGTGCCAGCAGTGAATATACTAGCGGGGCCTACAATGAGCAGTTCTTC
CASSEYTSGAYNEQFF
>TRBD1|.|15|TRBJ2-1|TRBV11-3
TGTGCCAGCAGCCAACAGGGGGGTTATTTTGGTGAGCAGTTCTTC
CASSQQGGYFGEQFF
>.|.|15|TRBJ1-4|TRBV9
TGTGCCAGCAGCGCCGGAATTTTATCGGGTGAAAAACTGTTTTTT
CASSAGILSGEKLFF
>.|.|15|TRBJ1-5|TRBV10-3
TGTGCCATCAGTGAAAGGGGGGGCGCGAATCAGCCCCAGCATTTT
CAISERGGANQPQHF
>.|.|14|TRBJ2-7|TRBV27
TGTGCCAGCAGCCCACCGGGAGCCTCCTACGAGCAGTACTTC
CASSPPGASYEQYF
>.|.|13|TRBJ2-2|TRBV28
TGTGCCAGCAGTAGCGGACCGGTCGGGGAGCTGTTTTTT
CASSSGPVGELFF
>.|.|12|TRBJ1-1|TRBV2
TGTGCCAGCAGTGACGAGGACACTGAAGCTTTCTTT
CASSDEDTEAFF
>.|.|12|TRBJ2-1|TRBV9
TGTGCCAGCAGCGAGGGAGGGGGTGAGCAGTTCTTC
CASSEGGGEQFF
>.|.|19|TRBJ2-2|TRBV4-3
TGCGCCAGCAGCCGAGCCGGGGTCGAGGGTCCGTGGCGCCCCGGGGAGCTGTTTTTT
CASSRAGVEGPWRPGELFF
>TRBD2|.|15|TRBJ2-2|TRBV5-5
TGTGCCAGCAGCTCTAGCGGGAGGGCCGGCGGGGAGCTGTTTTTT
CASSSSGRAGGELFF
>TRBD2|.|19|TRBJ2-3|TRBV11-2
TGTGCCAGCAGCTCCCTCTGGGCTAGCGGGGTAAGAGGGACAGATACGCAGTATTTT
CASSSLWASGVRGTDTQYF
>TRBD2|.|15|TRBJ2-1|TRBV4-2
TGTGCCAGCAGCCAAACTAGCGGGAGAGGGGATGAGCAGTTCTTC
CASSQTSGRGDEQFF
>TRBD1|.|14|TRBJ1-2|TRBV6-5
TGTGCCAGCAACACATACTCCAGGGGGCAAGGCTACACCTTC
CASNTYSRGQGYTF
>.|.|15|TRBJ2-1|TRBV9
TGTGCCAGCAGCGTAGGAAGTGAGGGGGTAGGTCGGCAGTTCTTC
CASSVGSEGVGRQFF
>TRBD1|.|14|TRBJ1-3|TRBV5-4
TGTGCCAGCAGCCCGAGGACAGGGGGAAACACCATATATTTT
CASSPRTGGNTIYF
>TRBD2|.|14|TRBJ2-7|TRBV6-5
TGTGCCAGCAGTAGACTAGCGGGAGTTCACGAGCAGTACTTC
CASSRLAGVHEQYF
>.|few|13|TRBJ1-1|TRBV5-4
TGTGCCAGCAGCGCCCGGGGGGGCACTGAAGCTTTCTTT
CASSARGGTEAFF
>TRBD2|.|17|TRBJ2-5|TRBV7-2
TGTGCCAGCAGCTTAGCTAGCGGGGTTGGCCAAAAGAGGGCCCAGTACTTC
CASSLASGVGQKRAQYF
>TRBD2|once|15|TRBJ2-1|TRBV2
TGTGCCAGCAGCCGGGACTACAACGACTACAATGAGCAGTTCTTC
CASSRDYNDYNEQFF
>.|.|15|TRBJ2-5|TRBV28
TGTGCCAGCAGTTTACGGAGGAAAAACCAAGAGACCCAGTACTTC
CASSLRRKNQETQYF
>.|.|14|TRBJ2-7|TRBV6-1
TGTGCCAGCAGTGATGGTGGGCCAGCTTACGAGCAGTACTTC
CASSDGGPAYEQYF
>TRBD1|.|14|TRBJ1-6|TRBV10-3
TGTGCCATCAGACTCGGACAGGGGAGTTCACCCCTCCACTTT
CAIRLGQGSSPLHF
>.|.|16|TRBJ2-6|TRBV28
TGTGCCAGCAGATCCGGGACAAGCTCTGGGGCCAACGTCCTGACTTTC
CASRSGTSSGANVLTF
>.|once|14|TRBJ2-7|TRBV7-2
TGTGCCAGCAGCCTCAGAGGCCTCGCCTACGAGCAGTACTTC
CASSLRGLAYEQYF